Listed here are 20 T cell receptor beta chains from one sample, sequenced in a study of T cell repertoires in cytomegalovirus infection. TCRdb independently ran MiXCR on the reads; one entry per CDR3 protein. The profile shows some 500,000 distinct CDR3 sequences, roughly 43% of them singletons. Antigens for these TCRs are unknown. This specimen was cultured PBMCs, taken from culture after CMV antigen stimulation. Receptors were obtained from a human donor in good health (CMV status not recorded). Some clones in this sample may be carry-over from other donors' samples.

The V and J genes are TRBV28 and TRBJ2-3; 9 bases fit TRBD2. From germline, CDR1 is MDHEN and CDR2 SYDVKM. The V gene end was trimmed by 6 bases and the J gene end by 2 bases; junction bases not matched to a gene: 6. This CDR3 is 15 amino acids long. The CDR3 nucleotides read TGTGCCAGCAGGGGACTAGCCCGCCTCACAGATACGCAGTATTTT. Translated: CASRGLARLTDTQYF. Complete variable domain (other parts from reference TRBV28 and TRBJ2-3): DVKVTQSSRYLVKRTGEKVFLECVQDMDHENMFWYRQDPGLGLRLIYFSYDVKMKEKGDIPEGYSVSREKKERFSLILESASTNQTSMYLCASRGLARLTDTQYFGPGTRLTVL.

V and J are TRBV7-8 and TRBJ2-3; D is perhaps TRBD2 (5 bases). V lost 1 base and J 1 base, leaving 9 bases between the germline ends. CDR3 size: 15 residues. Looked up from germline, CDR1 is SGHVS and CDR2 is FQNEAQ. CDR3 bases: TGTGCCAGCAGCTTAGAGTTGAGGGGCACAGATACGCAGTATTTT. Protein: CASSLELRGTDTQYF.

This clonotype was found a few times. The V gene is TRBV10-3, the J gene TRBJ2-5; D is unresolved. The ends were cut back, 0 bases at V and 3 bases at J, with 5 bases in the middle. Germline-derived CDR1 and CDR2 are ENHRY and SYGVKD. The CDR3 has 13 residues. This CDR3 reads CAISESAEETQYF. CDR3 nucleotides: TGTGCCATCAGTGAGTCGGCTGAAGAGACCCAGTACTTC.

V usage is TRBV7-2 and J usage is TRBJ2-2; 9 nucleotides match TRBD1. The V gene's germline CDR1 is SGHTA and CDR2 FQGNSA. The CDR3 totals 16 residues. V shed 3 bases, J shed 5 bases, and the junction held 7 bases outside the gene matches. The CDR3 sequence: CASSFQVTGGTGELFF. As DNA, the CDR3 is TGTGCCAGCAGCTTTCAAGTGACAGGGGGTACCGGGGAGCTGTTTTTT.

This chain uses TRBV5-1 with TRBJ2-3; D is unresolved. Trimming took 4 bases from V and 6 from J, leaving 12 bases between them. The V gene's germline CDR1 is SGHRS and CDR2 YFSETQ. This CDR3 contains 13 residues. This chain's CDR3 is CASSPARRDTQYF. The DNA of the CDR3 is TGCGCCAGCAGCCCCGCCCGTAGGGATACGCAGTATTTT.

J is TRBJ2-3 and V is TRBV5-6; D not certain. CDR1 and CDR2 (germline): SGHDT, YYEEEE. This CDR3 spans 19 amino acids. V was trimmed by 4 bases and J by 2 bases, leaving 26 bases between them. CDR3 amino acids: CASSPQRIRLPESTDTQYF. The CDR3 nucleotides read TGTGCCAGCAGCCCCCAAAGGATCCGACTCCCCGAATCCACAGATACGCAGTATTTT.

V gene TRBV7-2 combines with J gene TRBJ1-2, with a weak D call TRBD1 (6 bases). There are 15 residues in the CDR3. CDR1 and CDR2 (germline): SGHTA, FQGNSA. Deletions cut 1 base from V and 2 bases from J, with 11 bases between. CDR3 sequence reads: CASSLVGASNYGYTF. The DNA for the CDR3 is TGTGCCAGCAGCTTAGTGGGGGCTTCCAACTATGGCTACACCTTC.

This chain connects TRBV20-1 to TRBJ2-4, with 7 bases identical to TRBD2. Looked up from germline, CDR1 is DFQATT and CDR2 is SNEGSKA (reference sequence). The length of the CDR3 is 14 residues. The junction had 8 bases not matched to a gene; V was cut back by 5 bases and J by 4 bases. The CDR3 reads CSASSASGKNIQYF. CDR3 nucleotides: TGCAGTGCTTCCTCGGCTAGCGGAAAAAACATTCAGTACTTC.

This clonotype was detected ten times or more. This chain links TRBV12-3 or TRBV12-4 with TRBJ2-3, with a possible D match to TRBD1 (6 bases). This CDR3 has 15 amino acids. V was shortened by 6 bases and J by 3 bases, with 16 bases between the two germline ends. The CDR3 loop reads CASRGTGIRTDTQYF. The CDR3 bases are TGTGCCAGCAGGGGCACAGGGATCAGAACAGATACGCAGTATTTT.

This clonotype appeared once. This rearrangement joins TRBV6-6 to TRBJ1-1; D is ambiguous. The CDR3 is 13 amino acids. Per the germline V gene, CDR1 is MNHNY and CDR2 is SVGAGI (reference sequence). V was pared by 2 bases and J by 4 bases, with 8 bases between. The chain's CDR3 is CASSYPSGTEAFF. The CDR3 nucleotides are TGTGCCAGCAGTTACCCGAGCGGCACTGAAGCTTTCTTT.

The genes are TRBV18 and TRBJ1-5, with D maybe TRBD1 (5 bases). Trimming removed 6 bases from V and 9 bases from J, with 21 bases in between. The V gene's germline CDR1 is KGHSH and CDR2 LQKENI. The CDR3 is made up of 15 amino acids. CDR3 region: CASSQGSGDLGPQHF. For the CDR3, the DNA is TGTGCCAGCTCCCAAGGTTCGGGGGACTTAGGGCCCCAGCATTTT.

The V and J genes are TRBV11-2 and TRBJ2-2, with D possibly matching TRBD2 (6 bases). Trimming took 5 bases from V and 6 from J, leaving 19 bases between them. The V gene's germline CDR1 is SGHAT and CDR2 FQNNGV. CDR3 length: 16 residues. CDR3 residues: CASSPSGAGFPGELFF. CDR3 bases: TGTGCCAGCAGCCCTTCGGGCGCGGGGTTTCCCGGGGAGCTGTTTTTT.

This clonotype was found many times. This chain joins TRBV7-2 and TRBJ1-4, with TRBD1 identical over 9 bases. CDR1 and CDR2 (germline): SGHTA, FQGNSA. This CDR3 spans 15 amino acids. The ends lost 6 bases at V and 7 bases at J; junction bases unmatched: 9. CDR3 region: CASRQQGAFTEKLFF. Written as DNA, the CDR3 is TGTGCCAGCAGACAACAGGGGGCTTTTACTGAAAAACTGTTTTTT. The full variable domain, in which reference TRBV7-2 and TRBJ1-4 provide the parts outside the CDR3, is GAGVSQSPSNKVTEKGKDVELRCDPISGHTALYWYRQSLGQGLEFLIYFQGNSAPDKSGLPSDRFSAERTGGSVSTLTIQRTQQEDSAVYLCASRQQGAFTEKLFFGSGTQLSVL.

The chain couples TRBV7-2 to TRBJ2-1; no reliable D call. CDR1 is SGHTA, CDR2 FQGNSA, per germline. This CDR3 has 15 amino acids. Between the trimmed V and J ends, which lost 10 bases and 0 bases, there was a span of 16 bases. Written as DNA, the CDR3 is TGTGCCACCATGAAAGCTTTTAGCTCCTACAATGAGCAGTTCTTC. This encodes CATMKAFSSYNEQFF.

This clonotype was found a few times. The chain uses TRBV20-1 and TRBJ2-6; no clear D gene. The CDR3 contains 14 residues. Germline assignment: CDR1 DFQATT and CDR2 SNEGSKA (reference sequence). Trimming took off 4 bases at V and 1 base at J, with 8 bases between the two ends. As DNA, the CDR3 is TGCAGTGCTATTATCTGGTCTGGGGCCAACGTCCTGACTTTC. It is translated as CSAIIWSGANVLTF.

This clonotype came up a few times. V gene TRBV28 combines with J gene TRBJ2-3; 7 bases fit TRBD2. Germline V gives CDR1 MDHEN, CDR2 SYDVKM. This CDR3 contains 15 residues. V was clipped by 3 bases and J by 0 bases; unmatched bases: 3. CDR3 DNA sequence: TGTGCCAGCAGTTTCCCGGGGGGTAGCACAGATACGCAGTATTTT. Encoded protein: CASSFPGGSTDTQYF. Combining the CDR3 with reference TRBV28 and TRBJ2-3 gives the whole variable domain DVKVTQSSRYLVKRTGEKVFLECVQDMDHENMFWYRQDPGLGLRLIYFSYDVKMKEKGDIPEGYSVSREKKERFSLILESASTNQTSMYLCASSFPGGSTDTQYFGPGTRLTVL.

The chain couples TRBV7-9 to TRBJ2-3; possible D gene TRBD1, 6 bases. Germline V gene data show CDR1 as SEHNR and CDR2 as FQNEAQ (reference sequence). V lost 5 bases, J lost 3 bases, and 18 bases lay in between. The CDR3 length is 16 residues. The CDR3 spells CASSPRTVRITDTQYF. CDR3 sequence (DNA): TGTGCCAGCAGCCCGCGGACAGTTCGGATAACAGATACGCAGTATTTT.

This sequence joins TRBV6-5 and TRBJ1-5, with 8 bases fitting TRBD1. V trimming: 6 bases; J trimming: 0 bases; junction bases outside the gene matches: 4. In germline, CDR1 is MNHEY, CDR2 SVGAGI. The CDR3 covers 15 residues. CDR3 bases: TGTGCCAGCAGGAGGACAGGGACTAGCAATCAGCCCCAGCATTTT. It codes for CASRRTGTSNQPQHF.

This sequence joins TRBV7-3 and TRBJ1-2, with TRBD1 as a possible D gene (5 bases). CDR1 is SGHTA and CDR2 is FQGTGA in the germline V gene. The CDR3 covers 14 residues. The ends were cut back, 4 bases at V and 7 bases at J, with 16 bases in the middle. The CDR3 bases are TGTGCCAGCAGCTGGGGCTCCGGAGGTAGTGGCTACACCTTC. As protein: CASSWGSGGSGYTF.

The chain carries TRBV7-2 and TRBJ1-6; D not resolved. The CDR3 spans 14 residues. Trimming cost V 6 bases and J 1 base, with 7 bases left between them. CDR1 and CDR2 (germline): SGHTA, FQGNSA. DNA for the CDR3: TGTGCCAGCAGGTCGTTATCCTATAATTCACCCCTCCACTTT. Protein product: CASRSLSYNSPLHF.